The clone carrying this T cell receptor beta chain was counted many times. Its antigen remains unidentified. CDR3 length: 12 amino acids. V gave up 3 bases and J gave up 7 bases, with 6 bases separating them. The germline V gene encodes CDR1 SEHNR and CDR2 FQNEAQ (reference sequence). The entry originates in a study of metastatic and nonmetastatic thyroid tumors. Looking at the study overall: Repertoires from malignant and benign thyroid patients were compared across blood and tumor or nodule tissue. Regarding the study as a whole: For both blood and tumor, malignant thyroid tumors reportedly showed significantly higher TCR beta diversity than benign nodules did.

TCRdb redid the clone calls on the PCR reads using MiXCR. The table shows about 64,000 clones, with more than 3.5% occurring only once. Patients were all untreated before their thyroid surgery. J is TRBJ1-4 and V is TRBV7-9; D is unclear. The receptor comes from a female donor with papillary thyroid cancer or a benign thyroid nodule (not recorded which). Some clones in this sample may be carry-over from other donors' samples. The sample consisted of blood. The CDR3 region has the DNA TGTGCCAGCAGCTTCCGAACTGAAAAACTGTTTTTT. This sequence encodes CASSFRTEKLFF. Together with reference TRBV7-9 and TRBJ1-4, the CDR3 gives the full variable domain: DTGVSQNPRHKITKRGQNVTFRCDPISEHNRLYWYRQTLGQGPEFLTYFQNEAQLEKSRLLSDRFSAERPKGSFSTLEIQRTEQGDSAMYLCASSFRTEKLFFGSGTQLSVL.